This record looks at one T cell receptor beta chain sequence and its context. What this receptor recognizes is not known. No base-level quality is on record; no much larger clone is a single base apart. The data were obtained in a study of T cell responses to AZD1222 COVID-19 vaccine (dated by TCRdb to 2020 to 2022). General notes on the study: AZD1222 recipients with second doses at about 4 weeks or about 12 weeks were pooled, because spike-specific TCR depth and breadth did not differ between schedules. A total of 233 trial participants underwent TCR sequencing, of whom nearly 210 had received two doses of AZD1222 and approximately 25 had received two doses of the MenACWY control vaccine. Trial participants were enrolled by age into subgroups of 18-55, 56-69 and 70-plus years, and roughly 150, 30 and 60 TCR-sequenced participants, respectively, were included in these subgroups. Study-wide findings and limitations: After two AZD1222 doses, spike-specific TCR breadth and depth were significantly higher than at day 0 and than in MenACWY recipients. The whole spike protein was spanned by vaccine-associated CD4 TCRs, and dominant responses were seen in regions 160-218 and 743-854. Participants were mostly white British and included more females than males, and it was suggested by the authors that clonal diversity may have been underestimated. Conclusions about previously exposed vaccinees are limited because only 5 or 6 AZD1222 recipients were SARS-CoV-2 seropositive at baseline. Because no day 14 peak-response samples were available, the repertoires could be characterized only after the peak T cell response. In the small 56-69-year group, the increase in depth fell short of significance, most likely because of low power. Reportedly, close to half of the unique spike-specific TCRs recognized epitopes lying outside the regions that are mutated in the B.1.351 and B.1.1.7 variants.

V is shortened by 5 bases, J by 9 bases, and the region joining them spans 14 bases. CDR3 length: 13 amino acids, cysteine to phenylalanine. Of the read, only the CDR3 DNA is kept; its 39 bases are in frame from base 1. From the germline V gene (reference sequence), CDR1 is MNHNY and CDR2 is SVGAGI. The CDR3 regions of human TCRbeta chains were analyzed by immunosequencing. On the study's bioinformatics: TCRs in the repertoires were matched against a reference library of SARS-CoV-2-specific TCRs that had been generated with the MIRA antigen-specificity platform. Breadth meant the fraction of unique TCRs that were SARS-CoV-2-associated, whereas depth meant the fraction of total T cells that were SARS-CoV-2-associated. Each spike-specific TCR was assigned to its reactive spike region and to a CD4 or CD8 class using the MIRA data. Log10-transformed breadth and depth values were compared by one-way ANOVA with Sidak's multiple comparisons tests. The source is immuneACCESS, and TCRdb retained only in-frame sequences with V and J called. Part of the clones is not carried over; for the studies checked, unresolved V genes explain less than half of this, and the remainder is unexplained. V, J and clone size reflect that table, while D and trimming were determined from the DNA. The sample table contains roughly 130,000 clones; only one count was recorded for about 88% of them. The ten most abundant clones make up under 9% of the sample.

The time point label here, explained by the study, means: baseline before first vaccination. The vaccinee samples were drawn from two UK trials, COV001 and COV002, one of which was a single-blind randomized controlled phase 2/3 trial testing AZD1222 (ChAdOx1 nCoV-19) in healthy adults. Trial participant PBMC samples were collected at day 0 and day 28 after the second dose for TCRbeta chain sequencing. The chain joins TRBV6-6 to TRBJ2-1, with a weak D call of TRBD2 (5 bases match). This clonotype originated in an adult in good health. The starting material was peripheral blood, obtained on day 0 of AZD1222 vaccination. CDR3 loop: CASSPLASGEQFF. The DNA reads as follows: TGTGCCAGCAGTCCCCTAGCTTCCGGTGAGCAGTTCTTC.